A single sample gave rise to the 25 T cell receptor beta chains below, sequenced in a study of cytomegalovirus exposure and HLA in healthy donors. Amplification used 60 Vbeta primers and 13 Jbeta primers. Some clones are missing from TCRdb's copy, which holds only in-frame ones; the method was immunoSEQ multiplex PCR. This sample's table reports tens of thousands of clones. The sample consisted of PBMCs. These receptors originate from a woman aged 40 to 50 in good health and CMV-seropositive.

The rearrangement links TRBV6-5 to TRBJ2-1; the match to TRBD2 covers 12 bases. The CDR3 spans 16 residues. V trimming: 4 bases; J trimming: 4 bases; junction bases outside the gene matches: 5. Per germline, CDR1 MNHEY and CDR2 SVGAGI. CDR3 in DNA: TGTGCCAGCAGTTTCCAACTAGCGGGGGGATACAATGAGCAGTTCTTC. It is translated as CASSFQLAGGYNEQFF.

The V call is TRBV30, the J call TRBJ1-2, with D tentatively TRBD1 (5 bases). The CDR3 length is 13 residues. Germline V lookup: CDR1 GTSNPN, CDR2 SVGIG (reference sequence). The V end was cut by 7 bases, the J end by 2 bases, with 14 bases between. CDR3 coding DNA: TGTGCCTCCTCGGAGGGGAGAAACTATGGCTACACCTTC. This encodes CASSEGRNYGYTF.

This chain joins TRBV6-5 and TRBJ1-1; 7 positions agree with TRBD1. Germline CDR1 is MNHEY and CDR2 is SVGAGI. The CDR3 totals 12 residues. V trimming: 6 bases; J trimming: 8 bases; junction bases outside the gene matches: 6. CDR3 amino acids: CASSRGTAEAFF. CDR3 nucleotide sequence: TGTGCCAGCAGCAGAGGGACAGCCGAAGCTTTCTTT.

This rearrangement joins TRBV2 to TRBJ2-1; tentative D call: TRBD2 (6 bases). Per the germline V gene, CDR1 is SNHLY and CDR2 is FYNNEI. Deletions cut 8 bases from V and 7 bases from J, with 18 bases between. This CDR3 is built from 14 residues. The DNA for the CDR3 is TGTGCCAGCGTTGTAGTAGTGGAGGGGAATGAGCAGTTCTTC. This gives the protein CASVVVVEGNEQFF. The whole variable domain, remainder taken from reference TRBV2 and TRBJ2-1, is EPEVTQTPSHQVTQMGQEVILRCVPISNHLYFYWYRQILGQKVEFLVSFYNNEISEKSEIFDDQFSVERPDGSNFTLKIRSTKLEDSAMYFCASVVVVEGNEQFFGPGTRLTVL.

The chain uses TRBV9 and TRBJ2-7, with 10 positions matching TRBD1. Trimming removed 3 bases from V and 3 bases from J; junction bases left unmatched: 3. Germline-derived CDR1 and CDR2 are SGDLS and YYNGEE. The CDR3 loop spans 14 amino acids. The CDR3 reads CASSGRDRGYEQYF. The CDR3 DNA sequence: TGTGCCAGCAGCGGCCGGGACAGGGGCTACGAGCAGTACTTC.

CDR3 amino acids: CASSFILAGGAYQETQYF. CDR3 bases: TGTGCCAGCAGCTTCATCCTAGCGGGGGGGGCGTACCAAGAGACCCAGTACTTC. This chain links TRBV7-9 with TRBJ2-5, with 12 nucleotides matching TRBD2. V lost 3 bases to trimming and J lost 0 bases; unmatched junction nucleotides: 8. The length of the CDR3 is 18 residues. Germline CDR1 reads SEHNR; CDR2 reads FQNEAQ (reference sequence).

This chain connects TRBV5-1 to TRBJ1-4; D call uncertain. CDR1 is SGHRS, CDR2 YFSETQ, per germline. There are 13 residues in the CDR3. V was trimmed by 4 bases and J by 3 bases, leaving 7 bases between them. CDR3 sequence: CASSSGANEKLFF. The CDR3 DNA sequence: TGCGCCAGCAGCAGCGGGGCTAATGAAAAACTGTTTTTT.

The chain is built from TRBV6-5 and TRBJ2-5, with 7 bases that match TRBD2. CDR3 size: 14 residues. The junction had 2 bases not matched to a gene; V was cut back by 2 bases and J by 2 bases. CDR1 MNHEY and CDR2 SVGAGI come from the germline V gene. Here the CDR3 reads CASSYRTRQETQYF. The CDR3 DNA reads TGTGCCAGCAGTTACAGGACTAGGCAAGAGACCCAGTACTTC.

This sequence joins TRBV14 and TRBJ2-5; 9 bases agree with TRBD2. The CDR3 is made up of 16 amino acids. Germline CDR1 is SGHDN and CDR2 is FVKESK. V lost 2 bases and J lost 5; bases outside the gene matches: 9. The CDR3 reads CASSQNSGTSYETQYF. Written as DNA, the CDR3 is TGTGCCAGCAGCCAAAATTCCGGGACTAGCTACGAGACCCAGTACTTC.

V is TRBV9 and J is TRBJ2-3; D gene uncertain. Trimming stripped 0 bases from V and 1 base from J, with 6 bases between. Germline-derived CDR1 and CDR2 are SGDLS and YYNGEE. The CDR3 is made up of 14 amino acids. CDR3 in DNA: TGTGCCAGCAGCGTAGCCCAGGGCACAGATACGCAGTATTTT. This codes for CASSVAQGTDTQYF.

The J gene is TRBJ2-7, the V gene TRBV5-1; 8 bases fit TRBD1. CDR3 size: 16 residues. Per germline, CDR1 SGHRS and CDR2 YFSETQ. Trimming cost V 2 bases and J 5 bases; bases outside gene matches: 12. CDR3 DNA sequence: TGCGCCAGCAGCTTAAGTACGGCAGGGGGCTCTAACGAGCAGTACTTC. As protein: CASSLSTAGGSNEQYF.

The CDR3 DNA reads TGTGCCAGCAGCTTGGACTACTCAAGCTCCTACAATGAGCAGTTCTTC. The encoded protein is CASSLDYSSSYNEQFF. The V call is TRBV5-5, the J call TRBJ2-1; no clear D gene. This CDR3 has 16 residues. Germline CDR1 reads SGHKS; CDR2 reads YYEKEE (reference sequence). Trimming removed 0 bases at V and 0 bases at J, with 10 bases between.

CDR3 in amino acids: CASSPIAGGLALNHNEQFF. In nucleotides, the CDR3 is TGTGCCAGCAGCCCCATAGCGGGAGGCCTCGCACTTAACCACAATGAGCAGTTCTTC. This rearrangement joins TRBV6-4 to TRBJ2-1, with 10 bases aligning to TRBD2. J gave up 5 bases and V 6 bases, and 19 bases lay outside the gene matches. The CDR3 spans 19 residues. Germline loops: CDR1 MRHNA, CDR2 SNTAGT.

The chain has TRBV7-2 and TRBJ2-1; D is undetermined. Trimming stripped 0 bases from V and 10 bases from J, with 19 bases between. The CDR3 runs 16 residues. The germline gives CDR1 SGHTA, CDR2 FQGNSA. The CDR3 sequence is CASSLAQSTPRPEQFF. Here the CDR3 DNA reads TGTGCCAGCAGCTTAGCCCAATCTACGCCCCGCCCCGAGCAGTTCTTC.

The J gene is TRBJ2-7, the V gene TRBV27, with a tentative D call TRBD1 (5 bases). The germline V gene encodes CDR1 MNHEY and CDR2 SMNVEV (reference sequence). V lost 6 bases to trimming and J lost 2 bases, with 17 bases between them. This CDR3 spans 15 amino acids. CDR3 loop: CASSLLRQSTYEQYF. The CDR3 region has the DNA TGTGCCAGCAGCCTTCTCAGACAGTCAACCTACGAGCAGTACTTC.

V gene TRBV6-5 combines with J gene TRBJ2-2; D perhaps matches TRBD2 (6 bases). The germline V and J ends were trimmed by 5 bases and 1 base, with 11 bases remaining between them. This CDR3 region has 15 residues. In germline, CDR1 is MNHEY, CDR2 SVGAGI. Here the CDR3 DNA reads TGTGCCAGCAGTAGGGTGGGACTGAACACCGGGGAGCTGTTTTTT. It specifies CASSRVGLNTGELFF.

The chain joins TRBV6-5 to TRBJ1-2, with TRBD1 identical over 8 bases. CDR3 length: 13 residues. CDR1 and CDR2 from the germline V gene are MNHEY and SVGAGI. Trimming at V came to 6 bases and at J to 8 bases, leaving 8 bases not matched to a gene. The CDR3 protein is CASRQDRVGGYTF. The CDR3 DNA is TGTGCCAGCAGGCAGGACAGGGTGGGGGGCTACACCTTC.

This sequence joins TRBV7-6 and TRBJ1-2; TRBD1 matches 7 bases. The CDR3 has 15 residues. Germline CDR1 is SGHVS and CDR2 is FNYEAQ. The V gene end was trimmed by 5 bases and the J gene end by 0 bases; junction bases not matched to a gene: 6. The CDR3 coding sequence is TGTGCCAGCAGCCCAGGACAGGCTTCTAACTATGGCTACACCTTC. This codes for CASSPGQASNYGYTF.

V gene TRBV30 combines with J gene TRBJ2-5, with D perhaps TRBD2 (6 bases). The J call may be faulty, since TRBJ2-7 better matches the DNA end. The CDR3 extends over 14 amino acids. Germline loops: CDR1 GTSNPN, CDR2 SVGIG (reference sequence). Written as DNA, the CDR3 is TGTGCCTGGATATCTTGGCGGGGAGCCTACGAGCAGTACTTC. This sequence encodes CAWISWRGAYEQYF.

The J gene is TRBJ2-2, the V gene TRBV4-1, with 10 bases identical to TRBD2. This CDR3 is 15 amino acids long. Trimming removed 2 bases from V and 4 bases from J; junction bases left unmatched: 1. Germline-derived CDR1 and CDR2 are MGHRA and YSYEKL. CDR3 in DNA: TGCGCCAGCAGCCAACTAGCGGGAGTCACCGGGGAGCTGTTTTTT. Translated: CASSQLAGVTGELFF.

The J gene is TRBJ1-1, the V gene TRBV29-1; D gene ambiguous. Looked up from germline, CDR1 is SQVTM and CDR2 is ANQGSEA. Trimming took 2 bases from V and 0 from J, leaving 7 bases between them. There are 13 residues in the CDR3. The CDR3 sequence: CSVERLLNTEAFF. CDR3 nucleotide sequence: TGCAGCGTTGAACGACTGCTGAACACTGAAGCTTTCTTT.

This chain uses TRBV7-6 with TRBJ2-1; TRBD1 might be the D (5 bases). The CDR3 consists of 16 residues. V shed 4 bases and J shed 2 bases, with 15 bases lying between them. Germline V gene sequence: CDR1 SGHVS, CDR2 FNYEAQ. Here the CDR3 DNA reads TGTGCCAGCAGCTACACAGGAGCCGGAGCCTACAATGAGCAGTTCTTC. Protein product: CASSYTGAGAYNEQFF.

The chain recombines TRBV11-3 with TRBJ2-1; 8 bases match TRBD1. J gave up 6 bases and V 3 bases, and 7 bases lay outside the gene matches. This CDR3 is built from 15 residues. From germline, CDR1 is SGHNT and CDR2 YENEEA. The CDR3 DNA sequence: TGTGCCAGCAGCTTTAGGCGACAGGGGCTCAATGAGCAGTTCTTC. It yields the protein CASSFRRQGLNEQFF.

V and J are TRBV5-6 and TRBJ1-4; the match to TRBD1 covers 8 bases. CDR1 is SGHDT, CDR2 YYEEEE, per germline. The CDR3 extends over 16 amino acids. Unmatched junction bases numbered 7, after V lost 0 bases and J lost 6 bases. CDR3 nucleotides: TGTGCCAGCAGCTTGGGCTGGACAGGGATGGATGAAAAACTGTTTTTT. It specifies CASSLGWTGMDEKLFF.

The V gene is TRBV11-3, the J gene TRBJ2-3; 8 bases match TRBD1. The CDR3 is 15 residues long. J lost 2 bases, V lost 4 bases, and 5 bases had no gene match. Looked up from germline, CDR1 is SGHNT and CDR2 is YENEEA. For the CDR3, the DNA is TGTGCCAGCAGCTCCCGACAGGGGTCCACAGATACGCAGTATTTT. Residues: CASSSRQGSTDTQYF.